Shown below are 14 T cell receptor beta chains from a single sample sequenced in a study of cytomegalovirus exposure and HLA in healthy donors. The PCR used 60 Vbeta and 13 Jbeta primers. Produced via immunoSEQ multiplex PCR; TCRdb's table is partial and in-frame only. The sample consists of about 110,000 clones, 70% to 85% of them appearing once. Sequences were obtained from PBMCs. The source is a man younger than 40 in good health and CMV-seropositive.

J is TRBJ2-5 and V is TRBV7-9; TRBD2 aligns across 10 bases. The CDR3 has 18 residues. With 1 base clipped from V and 2 bases from J, the junction kept 10 bases outside the gene matches. Germline V lookup: CDR1 SEHNR, CDR2 FQNEAQ (reference sequence). Here the CDR3 DNA reads TGTGCCAGCAGCTTAGGGGGCGCTAGCGGGGGCCCGCAAGAGACCCAGTACTTC. Protein sequence: CASSLGGASGGPQETQYF.

This clone was picked up a small number of times. The V call is TRBV27, the J call TRBJ2-7, with TRBD1 identical over 10 bases. V lost 2 bases to trimming and J lost 3 bases; unmatched junction nucleotides: 10. Germline lookup yields CDR1 MNHEY and CDR2 SMNVEV (reference sequence). This CDR3 has 17 amino acids. The CDR3 DNA follows: TGTGCCAGCAGTTTAGGAGCGGACAGGGGGATTTTCTACGAGCAGTACTTC. It specifies CASSLGADRGIFYEQYF.

The V and J genes are TRBV28 and TRBJ2-3, with D possibly matching TRBD1 (5 bases). V was trimmed by 8 bases and J by 0 bases, leaving 15 bases between them. The CDR3 contains 15 residues. Germline V gene data show CDR1 as MDHEN and CDR2 as SYDVKM. CDR3 loop: CASHSPAGSTDTQYF. The CDR3 DNA reads TGTGCCAGCCATTCGCCGGCAGGGAGCACAGATACGCAGTATTTT.

V and J are TRBV13 and TRBJ1-2; D is unresolved. V lost 2 bases to trimming and J lost 6 bases, with 13 bases between them. Germline lookup yields CDR1 PRHDT and CDR2 FYEKMQ (reference sequence). The CDR3 contains 14 residues. CDR3 in amino acids: CASSLPSSGDGYTF. The CDR3 DNA is TGTGCCAGCAGCTTACCCTCCTCGGGAGATGGCTACACCTTC.

The rearrangement uses TRBV6-5 and TRBJ2-5; no clear D gene. This CDR3 region has 11 residues. CDR1 MNHEY and CDR2 SVGAGI come from the germline V gene. V was clipped by 2 bases and J by 5 bases, with 3 bases between them. CDR3 DNA: TGTGCCAGCAGTTACGCGGAGACCCAGTACTTC. Its translation: CASSYAETQYF.

This chain links TRBV30 with TRBJ2-2, with 9 positions matching TRBD1. Unmatched junction bases numbered 9, after V lost 3 bases and J lost 7 bases. Germline V CDR1 and CDR2: GTSNPN, SVGIG (reference sequence). This CDR3 is built from 15 residues. The CDR3 DNA is TGTGCCTGGAGGGCCGGGACAGGGCTCCTCGGGGAGCTGTTTTTT. This gives the protein CAWRAGTGLLGELFF.

The CDR3 spells CASSLYSPGSLRGYTF. The CDR3 region has the DNA TGTGCCAGCAGTCTTTACTCTCCAGGCTCCCTCAGAGGCTACACCTTC. The chain combines TRBV28 with TRBJ1-2, with unresolved D. The CDR3 loop spans 16 amino acids. V was trimmed by 5 bases and J by 8 bases, leaving 24 bases between them. Germline V gives CDR1 MDHEN, CDR2 SYDVKM.

The chain has TRBV6-1 and TRBJ2-7; 14 bases line up with TRBD2. With V trimmed by 4 bases and J by 7 bases, 6 bases remained unmatched. The CDR3 length is 15 residues. Germline values: CDR1 MNHNS, CDR2 SASEGT. CDR3 residues: CASSARLAGGYEQYF. As DNA, the CDR3 is TGTGCCAGCAGTGCCCGACTAGCGGGGGGGTATGAGCAGTACTTC.

This chain links TRBV5-1 with TRBJ2-3, with a possible D match to TRBD2 (6 bases). Germline-derived CDR1 and CDR2 are SGHRS and YFSETQ. Deletions cut 3 bases from V and 1 base from J, with 18 bases between. The CDR3 extends over 17 amino acids. The CDR3 nucleotides read TGCGCCAGCAGCTACTTTCTAGCGAGGGTCGGCACAGATACGCAGTATTTT. Translating gives CASSYFLARVGTDTQYF.

The chain joins TRBV6-5 to TRBJ2-3; TRBD2 aligns across 11 bases. This CDR3 region has 15 residues. Germline-derived CDR1 and CDR2 are MNHEY and SVGAGI. Losses at the gene ends were 6 bases for V and 4 bases for J; bases not matched to a gene: 6. For the CDR3, the DNA is TGTGCCAGCAGCCTTAGCGGGGGGGAGGCAGATACGCAGTATTTT. The encoded protein is CASSLSGGEADTQYF.

The chain uses TRBV6-1 and TRBJ1-2, with 8 bases fitting TRBD1. V shed 5 bases, J shed 3 bases, and the junction held 5 bases outside the gene matches. Germline V gene lookup returns CDR1 MNHNS and CDR2 SASEGT. This CDR3 contains 14 residues. CDR3 residues: CASSLLTGDYGYTF. For the CDR3, the DNA is TGTGCCAGCAGTCTTTTGACAGGGGACTATGGCTACACCTTC.

The chain carries TRBV11-3 and TRBJ2-5, with D perhaps matching TRBD2 (5 bases). This CDR3 is built from 15 residues. Germline V CDR1 and CDR2: SGHNT, YENEEA. The V and J ends lost 2 bases and 1 base respectively, with 11 bases between them. CDR3 DNA: TGTGCCAGCAGCTTATCAAGAGCGGCCCAAGAGACCCAGTACTTC. This codes for CASSLSRAAQETQYF.

The gene calls are TRBV4-1 and TRBJ1-1; D is unresolved. Between the trimmed V and J ends, which lost 0 bases and 1 base, there was a span of 9 bases. The CDR3 sequence is 15 residues long. Germline V gene lookup returns CDR1 MGHRA and CDR2 YSYEKL. CDR3 sequence: CASSQEGVQNTEAFF. The CDR3 DNA reads TGCGCCAGCAGCCAAGAAGGAGTCCAGAACACTGAAGCTTTCTTT.

V gene TRBV5-8 combines with J gene TRBJ1-2, with 7 bases fitting TRBD1. The J segment lost 2 bases and the V segment lost 4 bases, leaving 5 bases of the junction unmatched. The CDR3 totals 14 residues. Germline CDR1 reads SGHTS; CDR2 reads YDEGEE. In nucleotides, the CDR3 is TGTGCCAGCAGCCGGGGACAGAGCAACTATGGCTACACCTTC. Protein sequence: CASSRGQSNYGYTF.